The rows below give T cell receptor beta chains drawn from one sample of a study of identical twins. TCRdb used MiXCR to reprocess the 5' RACE reads, holding one entry per CDR3 protein. The sample consists of about 490,000 distinct CDR3 sequences, roughly 15% of them appearing once. The same sample was also studied in work on yellow fever vaccine responses in identical twins.

The sequenced sample consisted of CD4+ T cells sorted from blood. These receptor sequences come from a woman between 18 and 29 years old in good health. CDR3s leave out the opening cysteine and the closing phenylalanine or tryptophan.

>TRBV25-1|TRBJ1-2
ASSEYLRSY
>TRBV10-1|TRBJ2-1
ASSESLAGLYNEQF
>TRBV12-3/TRBV12-4|TRBJ2-5
ASRAGTQETQY
>TRBV20-1|TRBJ2-5
SARAQGLVETQY
>TRBV12-3/TRBV12-4|TRBJ2-2
ASRQVYTGELF
>TRBV19|TRBJ2-1
ASSTPRLGLYNEQF
>TRBV20-1|TRBJ2-3
SARASGAPGTQY
>TRBV29-1|TRBJ2-1
SVGGRENEQF
>TRBV12-3/TRBV12-4|TRBJ2-7
ASTGTGFHEQY
>TRBV28|TRBJ1-2
ASSTRTGANEGYT
>TRBV28|TRBJ2-3
ASENLVAGISTDTQY
>TRBV6-5|TRBJ2-7
ASSLDRVEQY
>TRBV11-2|TRBJ2-2
ASSGGVKASGRVYTGELF
>TRBV28|TRBJ2-7
ASSSLFGGLSEQY
>TRBV6-2/TRBV6-3|TRBJ2-1
ASRKSAGAGEQF
>TRBV7-2|TRBJ2-7
ASSSAGSSTYEQY
>TRBV10-3|TRBJ1-1
AISELVGTEAF
>TRBV3-1|TRBJ1-1
ASSQGGFTEAF
>TRBV15|TRBJ2-1
ATSRYGASYNEQF
>TRBV15|TRBJ2-3
ATSRDTGTLRGDTQY
>TRBV29-1|TRBJ2-1
SGLYNEQF
>TRBV5-1|TRBJ2-7
ASSQTGNSSYEQY
>TRBV5-1|TRBJ2-1
ASSPGTSVTLEQF
>TRBV19|TRBJ2-2
ASKGGAGVTGELF
>TRBV7-9|TRBJ2-5
ASSRGQGVETQY
>TRBV20-1|TRBJ1-5
SRGMGNQPQH
>TRBV12-3/TRBV12-4|TRBJ2-1
ASTRSYPARDNEQF
>TRBV19|TRBJ2-1
AIRGGNEQF
>TRBV29-1|TRBJ2-2
SVGTGTANTGELF
>TRBV5-1|TRBJ2-7
ASSPGTSGRLGQY
>TRBV11-2|TRBJ1-2
ASSSIRDRDYGYT
>TRBV27|TRBJ2-7
ASSPLGQGGYEQY
>TRBV9|TRBJ2-1
ASSVDPTSGGYNEQF
>TRBV10-3|TRBJ2-7
AISERLSYEQY
>TRBV20-1|TRBJ1-5
SVPRGSNQPQH
>TRBV10-1|TRBJ2-5
ASRLRLAGGQETQY
>TRBV7-2|TRBJ2-2
ASSLVLDTGELF
>TRBV6-4|TRBJ2-7
ASSDSPQQY
>TRBV3-1|TRBJ2-7
ASSQGRALAGLRPYEQY
>TRBV20-1|TRBJ2-1
SARRGGWDEQF
>TRBV5-1|TRBJ2-2
ASSLDREGAGELF
>TRBV2|TRBJ2-1
ASSERGRSSYNEQF
>TRBV12-3/TRBV12-4|TRBJ2-1
ASISYYGTGGKNEQF
>TRBV10-3|TRBJ2-2
AISDIAGATGELF
>TRBV5-1|TRBJ1-2
ASSLDLTLNYGYT
>TRBV27|TRBJ1-3
ASSLRPPTGSGNTIY
>TRBV25-1|TRBJ2-5
ASSARELQETQY
>TRBV12-3/TRBV12-4|TRBJ2-1
ASSFWEREQF
>TRBV11-2|TRBJ2-5
ASVRTEKETQY
>TRBV5-1|TRBJ2-6
ASSLDYRAGANVLT
>TRBV9|TRBJ2-7
ASSVESGTVYEQY
>TRBV5-1|TRBJ2-3
ASRDRDTDTQY
>TRBV12-3/TRBV12-4|TRBJ2-7
ASSVPTDTYEQY
>TRBV3-1|TRBJ2-6
ASTLSTLSGANVLT
>TRBV12-3/TRBV12-4|TRBJ2-2
ASSYERGGAGELF
>TRBV18|TRBJ2-7
ASSRGLADQYEQY
>TRBV14|TRBJ1-3
ASRIGTAGNTIY
>TRBV20-1|TRBJ2-7
SARDASRQGGNYEQY
>TRBV20-1|TRBJ2-1
SAQASVGGEQF
>TRBV3-1|TRBJ2-5
ASSPSSGGVETQY